These T cell receptor beta chains were read from a single sample in a study of CD4 T cells in relation to SARS-CoV-2 and coronaviruses. Profiled with immunoSEQ multiplex PCR; TCRdb holds only in-frame clones, not every one. The sample has roughly 17,000 clones; around three quarters are singletons. These TCRs' antigens remain unknown. The source material was CD4+ T cells from PBMCs, cultured in vitro. These receptors all come from a human donor in good health. The CDR3 runs from the conserved cysteine through the conserved F or W. Fields, in order: clone size, V gene, CDR3 protein. The listing skips clone size in some rows; elsewhere it reads once, few, many or a size class.

NA | TRBV30 | CAWMAGVSEAFF
NA | TRBV7-8 | CASSPERVRSNQPQHF
NA | TRBV5-1 | CASSLVSGGSKSQNYGYTF
NA | TRBV14 | CASSQNRADTQYF
NA | TRBV5-8 | CASSREFYEQYF
NA | TRBV28 | CATLDRVNTIYF
NA | TRBV15 | CATSTGQGDTGELFF
NA | TRBV6-2/TRBV6-3 | CASSYLAGIPSSYNEQFF
few | TRBV28 | CATDRPRVVGNQPQHF
NA | TRBV18 | CASSLYHPGQEVAETQYF
NA | TRBV5-5 | CASSFPYFDSGANVLTF
NA | TRBV11-2 | CASSFGGFTGANVLTF
NA | TRBV30 | CAWSTGTGSYGYTF
NA | TRBV10-3 | CAISELTSTETQYF
NA | TRBV5-1 | CASSLAGTQQETQYF
NA | TRBV12-5 | CASKGLNTGELFF
NA | TRBV19 | CASSVNPRADTQYF
once | TRBV19 | CASIGQGDSPLHF
NA | TRBV9 | CASSPSGNIQYF
once | TRBV5-1 | CASSYTPPTSASNTGELFF
NA | TRBV5-1 | CASRTGFNSPLHF
NA | TRBV7-9 | CASSLGGSLASPLHF
NA | TRBV11-2 | CASSLQGRGDGYTF
NA | TRBV9 | CASSVGASGLSDTQYF
NA | TRBV5-1 | CASSLGGTNNEQFF
NA | TRBV5-1 | CASSIKGDYGYTF
NA | TRBV6-1 | CASSVSVLASGSYEQYF
NA | TRBV11-2 | CASSPGGYEQYF
NA | TRBV9 | CASSVSDHEQYF
NA | TRBV6-5 | CASNDYKDSEQYF
NA | TRBV18 | CASSHPAGEETQYF
NA | TRBV3-1/TRBV3-2 | CASSPRQGGYFYGYTF
once | TRBV24-1 | CATSDRYGYTF
NA | TRBV30 | CAWSLPVSADTQYF
NA | TRBV5-5 | CASSPSRGSSYEQYF
NA | TRBV3-1/TRBV3-2 | CASSQAQPNSPLHF
few | TRBV24-1 | CATSDLAGDTGELFF
NA | TRBV5-1 | CASSLGTSGSRETQYF
few | TRBV2 | CASSGPRGAAEQYF
NA | TRBV2 | CASSEGLRAGPSYEQYF
NA | TRBV19 | CASSIFRGASNQPQHF
NA | TRBV5-6 | CASSPGLAGETQYF
NA | TRBV5-1 | CASSLGQGSNQPQHF
once | TRBV19 | CASSRLWDRKLWGANVLTF
medium-sized | TRBV7-3 | CASSLLSGDTQYF
NA | TRBV24-1 | CATSDPRGPDTEAFF
NA | TRBV20-1 | CSASVAGGPYEQYF
once | TRBV25-1 | CASSDVRNYGYTF
NA | TRBV19 | CASSIDHSSSYNEQFF
NA | TRBV5-6 | CASSAGQAYNSPLHF
NA | TRBV29-1 | CSALERESYEQYF
NA | TRBV4-1 | CASSHTTAGAESYNEQFF
NA | TRBV5-4 | CASSLAAAANTGELFF
NA | TRBV4-2 | CASSQDPGDSYGYTF
NA | TRBV7-2 | CASSLVSLAKLYNEQFF
NA | TRBV24-1 | CATSDRTPKETQYF
NA | TRBV5-1 | CASSFLGGGQETQYF
NA | TRBV27 | CASSFATLAGPTDTQYF